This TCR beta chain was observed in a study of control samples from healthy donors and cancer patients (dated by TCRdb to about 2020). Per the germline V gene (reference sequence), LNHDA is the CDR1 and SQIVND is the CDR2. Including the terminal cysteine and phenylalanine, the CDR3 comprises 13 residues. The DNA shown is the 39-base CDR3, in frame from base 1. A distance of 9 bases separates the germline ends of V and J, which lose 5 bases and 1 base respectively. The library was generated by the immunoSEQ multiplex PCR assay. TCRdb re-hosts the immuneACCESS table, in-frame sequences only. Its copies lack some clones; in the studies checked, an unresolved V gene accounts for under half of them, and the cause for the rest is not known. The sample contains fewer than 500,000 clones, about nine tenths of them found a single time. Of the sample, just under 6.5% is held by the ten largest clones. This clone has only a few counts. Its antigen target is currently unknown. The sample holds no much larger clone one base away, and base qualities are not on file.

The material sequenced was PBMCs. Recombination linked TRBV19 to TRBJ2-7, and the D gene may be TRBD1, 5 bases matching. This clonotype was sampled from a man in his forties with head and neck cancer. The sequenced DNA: TGTGCCAGTAGTCAACAGGCGTCCTACGAGCAGTACTTC. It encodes CASSQQASYEQYF.